This TCR beta chain derives from a study of patients and donors after allogeneic stem cell transplantation. V was cut by 10 bases and J by 5 bases, with 14 bases left in between. The CDR3 loop spans 12 amino acids. Per the germline V gene, CDR1 is ENHRY and CDR2 is SYGVKD. One entry per CDR3 protein results from TCRdb running MiXCR on the RT-PCR reads. Among about a million distinct CDR3 sequences listed, roughly 18% were seen once. This sequence joins TRBV10-3 and TRBJ1-2; no firm D call. The material sequenced was blood, either unsorted or a sorted T cell fraction (not recorded which). The receptor's source is a human donor who was either an allogeneic HSCT recipient or a stem cell or donor lymphocyte infusion donor (not recorded which). It is not recorded whose cells these are; they may come from a transplant donor. CDR3 bases: TGTGCCACCAGCCCTGTCGGTTATGGCTACACCTTC. Protein: CATSPVGYGYTF.